These T cell receptor beta chains were read from a single sample in a study of blood T cell repertoires in COVID-19. Assay used: immunoSEQ multiplex PCR; TCRdb lists only in-frame clones, some missing. The table records approximately 61,000 clones, 70% to 90% of them present only once. The sequencing input was peripheral blood. Receptor source: a woman of 80 years or more with active COVID-19. Each CDR3 is given with its conserved first and last residue. D genes are given only for firm matches. Clone sizes are given selectively: once, few, many, or a class where the clone is expanded.

size	V	J	D	CDR3	DNA
.	TRBV6-6	TRBJ1-1	TRBD1	CASSWDRLNTEAFF	TGTGCCAGCAGTTGGGACAGGCTGAACACTGAAGCTTTCTTT
.	TRBV9	TRBJ2-2	.	CASSVGAGMTGELFF	TGTGCCAGCAGCGTAGGGGCAGGGATGACCGGGGAGCTGTTTTTT
.	TRBV12-3/TRBV12-4	TRBJ1-3	.	CASSLTGGNTIYF	TGTGCCAGCAGTTTAACAGGGGGAAACACCATATATTTT
.	TRBV25-1	TRBJ2-7	TRBD1	CASSEPTGGRDEQYF	TGTGCCAGCAGTGAGCCAACAGGGGGCAGGGACGAGCAGTACTTC
once	TRBV15	TRBJ2-1	.	CATSRGVEGSYEQFF	TGTGCCACCAGCAGAGGGGTCGAGGGCTCCTATGAGCAGTTCTTC
.	TRBV4-2	TRBJ2-7	.	CASSQQGGGAAYEQYF	TGTGCCAGCAGCCAACAGGGCGGGGGCGCGGCCTACGAGCAGTACTTC
few	TRBV2	TRBJ1-5	TRBD1	CASRYSTGGNQPQHF	TGTGCCAGCAGGTATTCCACAGGGGGCAATCAGCCCCAGCATTTT
.	TRBV19	TRBJ2-3	TRBD2	CASSITRGRTDTQYF	TGTGCCAGTAGTATCACGCGGGGGAGGACAGATACGCAGTATTTT
.	TRBV30	TRBJ2-5	.	CAWSVAETQYF	TGTGCCTGGAGTGTAGCTGAGACCCAGTACTTC
.	TRBV2	TRBJ1-1	.	CASSELGGANTEAFF	TGTGCCAGCAGTGAATTAGGAGGGGCGAACACTGAAGCTTTCTTT
few	TRBV6-5	TRBJ2-7	TRBD2	CASSSGTSFYEQYF	TGTGCCAGCAGCTCCGGGACTAGCTTTTACGAGCAGTACTTC
.	TRBV11-1	TRBJ1-2	TRBD1	CASSYGRDRVGGYTF	TGTGCCAGCAGCTATGGCCGGGACAGGGTTGGTGGCTACACCTTC
once	TRBV28	TRBJ1-2	.	CASSLAGDYGYTF	TGTGCCAGCAGCCTGGCGGGAGACTATGGCTACACCTTC
.	TRBV10-3	TRBJ2-3	TRBD2	CMTSGGSSLYTDTQYF	TGTATGACTAGCGGGGGCTCTAGTCTCTACACAGATACGCAGTATTTT
few	TRBV5-6	TRBJ1-1	.	CASSGGFRNTEAFF	TGTGCCAGCAGCGGGGGCTTTAGGAACACTGAAGCTTTCTTT
.	TRBV18	TRBJ1-2	TRBD1	CASSPDRADYGYTF	TGTGCCAGCTCACCGGACAGGGCCGACTATGGCTACACCTTC
.	TRBV5-4	TRBJ2-5	TRBD2	CASSSRLAGETQYF	TGTGCCAGCAGCTCCCGGCTAGCGGGGGAGACCCAGTACTTC
.	TRBV6-2/TRBV6-3	TRBJ1-5	.	CASSPGYGGNQPQHF	TGTGCCAGCAGCCCCGGCTACGGCGGTAATCAGCCCCAGCATTTT
.	TRBV5-1	TRBJ2-7	TRBD2	CASSPVAGVSYEQYF	TGCGCCAGCAGCCCGGTAGCGGGGGTATCCTACGAGCAGTACTTC
.	TRBV18	TRBJ2-2	.	CASSPRRGSTGELFF	TGTGCCAGCTCACCAAGGAGGGGTAGCACCGGGGAGCTGTTTTTT
.	TRBV18	TRBJ2-1	.	CASSPLGSNYNEQFF	TGTGCCAGCTCACCACTGGGGAGTAATTACAATGAGCAGTTCTTC
.	TRBV19	TRBJ1-2	TRBD1	CASRGQARGGYTF	TGTGCCAGTCGAGGACAGGCGCGGGGTGGCTACACCTTC
.	TRBV28	TRBJ2-7	TRBD2	CASSLWKGGGDEQYF	TGTGCCAGCAGTTTATGGAAGGGCGGGGGGGACGAGCAGTACTTC
.	TRBV6-6	TRBJ2-7	TRBD2	CASSGSGALYEQYF	TGTGCCAGCAGCGGTAGCGGGGCACTCTACGAGCAGTACTTC
.	TRBV5-1	TRBJ1-6	TRBD1	CASSQRAGGNNSPLHF	TGCGCCAGCAGCCAACGAGCAGGGGGCAATAATTCACCCCTCCACTTT
.	TRBV28	TRBJ1-1	.	CASGRLMNTEAFF	TGTGCCAGCGGCAGGCTCATGAACACTGAAGCTTTCTTT
.	TRBV7-3	TRBJ2-5	TRBD2	CASSRGAGGHGQETQYF	TGTGCCAGCAGCCGCGGGGCGGGGGGGCATGGCCAAGAGACCCAGTACTTC
.	TRBV7-9	TRBJ1-6	.	CASGDINNSPLHF	TGTGCCAGCGGGGACATTAATAATTCACCCCTCCACTTT
.	TRBV7-7	TRBJ2-5	TRBD2	CASSFIAGPQETQYF	TGTGCTAGCAGCTTTATAGCGGGCCCCCAAGAGACCCAGTACTTC
.	TRBV27	TRBJ1-1	.	CASSRGSFLGTEAFF	TGTGCCAGCAGTAGGGGATCCTTTCTTGGCACTGAAGCTTTCTTT
.	TRBV5-1	TRBJ2-3	TRBD2	CASSLSPLTGGYTDTQYF	TGCGCCAGCAGCTTGTCCCCTTTAACGGGGGGGTACACAGATACGCAGTATTTT
.	TRBV28	TRBJ2-1	TRBD1	CASSSRGDRGLDEQFF	TGTGCCAGCAGTTCGCGGGGGGACAGGGGGCTTGATGAGCAGTTCTTC
.	TRBV13	TRBJ1-1	TRBD1	CASSKTIVQGAHHTEAFF	TGTGCCAGCAGCAAAACCATTGTCCAGGGGGCGCATCACACTGAAGCTTTCTTT
.	TRBV6-2/TRBV6-3	TRBJ1-2	.	CASSFPEFGYTF	TGTGCCAGCAGCTTCCCGGAGTTTGGCTACACCTTC
.	TRBV5-4	TRBJ1-1	.	CASSLELLNTEAFF	TGTGCCAGCAGCTTGGAACTTCTGAACACTGAAGCTTTCTTT
.	TRBV9	TRBJ2-5	.	CASAAGLAEETQYF	TGTGCCAGCGCGGCCGGGCTAGCAGAAGAGACCCAGTACTTC
.	TRBV2	TRBJ2-3	TRBD2	CAGASGGYDTQYF	TGTGCCGGCGCTAGCGGGGGGTACGATACGCAGTATTTT
.	TRBV4-1	TRBJ1-4	.	CASSQVQAVMSPEKLFF	TGCGCCAGCAGCCAAGTTCAAGCGGTAATGTCTCCTGAAAAACTGTTTTTT
.	TRBV5-1	TRBJ2-3	TRBD2	CASSLWSGGAEDTQYF	TGCGCCAGCAGCTTGTGGAGCGGGGGGGCGGAAGATACGCAGTATTTT
.	TRBV7-3	TRBJ2-3	TRBD2	CASSPGTSGGAADTQYF	TGTGCCAGCAGCCCCGGGACTAGCGGGGGGGCTGCAGATACGCAGTATTTT
.	TRBV19	TRBJ2-3	TRBD2	CASGARGAAWDTQYF	TGTGCCAGTGGGGCGCGGGGGGCGGCATGGGATACGCAGTATTTT
.	TRBV7-3	TRBJ2-2	TRBD2	CASSTGGSANTGELFF	TGTGCCAGCAGTACCGGGGGGTCCGCGAACACCGGGGAGCTGTTTTTT
once	TRBV12-2	TRBJ2-3	.	CASRLARRSPYF	TGTGCAAGTCGCTTAGCTCGGAGATCTCCGTATTTT